The clone carrying this T cell receptor (beta chain) was counted at least ten times. Its antigen remains unknown. The data derive from a study of neurological immune-mediated disorders. General study results and limits: Private repertoires in all groups were suggested by the finding that expanded clones across subjects shared no CDR3 amino acid sequences.

Trimming left V 0 bases short and J 0 bases short, with 18 bases between. Germline assignment: CDR1 LGHNA and CDR2 YNFKEQ. The CDR3 totals 19 residues. The time point denotes: longitudinal time-point 3. The unsorted libraries were prepared from 2 million PBMCs (stored at -80 C). As for the cDNA, it was generated by 5'RACE with 10-nucleotide random UMIs. Every sequencing run returned over 160 million TCR-beta sequences, which were derived from 15-18 subjects. TCRdb reanalysed the 5' RACE reads using MiXCR and keeps one entry per CDR3 protein. The repertoire holds 93,000 or so distinct CDR3 sequences, with 11% as singletons.

Specimen: PBMCs. This TCR was recovered from a female donor with HTLV-1-associated myelopathy (HAM/TSP). The J gene is TRBJ1-5, the V gene TRBV4-2; D perhaps matches TRBD1 (6 bases). The CDR3 loop is CASSQDLGQGGYSNQPQHF. CDR3 in DNA: TGTGCCAGCAGCCAAGATCTGGGACAAGGGGGATATAGCAATCAGCCCCAGCATTTT.